The table lists the clone carrying this T cell receptor (beta chain) with many counts. The hyperthyroidism patients, aged 18 to 65, had been newly diagnosed, with under 2 months' duration. Excluded were patients with other autoimmune diseases, uncontrolled infections, pregnancy or lactation. This sample stems from a study of Graves' ophthalmopathy and Graves' hyperthyroidism. Trimming pared 1 base from V and 4 bases from J, leaving 16 bases between. In germline, CDR1 is DFQATT, CDR2 SNEGSKA (reference sequence). There are 15 residues in the CDR3. Amplified TCR beta CDR3 regions were obtained using RNA transcripts as template. An opening RT-PCR round employed HTBI primers and preceded a second-round multiplex PCR. MiXCR, run by TCRdb on the multiplex PCR reads, gives a single entry per CDR3 protein. The sample consists of more than 300,000 distinct CDR3 sequences, approximately 17% of them appearing once.

The TCR was taken from an adult woman with stable Graves' hyperthyroidism. Material for sequencing was peripheral blood. The V and J genes are TRBV20-1 and TRBJ2-5; perhaps TRBD2 as D (5 bases). DNA of the CDR3: TGCAGTGCTAGAGGTGGGTTGTCGGGAATAGAGACCCAGTACTTC. Translated, it gives CSARGGLSGIETQYF.